Listed below are T cell receptor beta chains from one sample, sequenced in a study of T cell responses to AZD1222 COVID-19 vaccine. TCRdb's copy holds only in-frame clones and misses some; the assay was immunoSEQ multiplex PCR. The sample holds approximately 120,000 clones, over 75% seen once. The sequencing here drew on peripheral blood, taken on day 0 of AZD1222 vaccination. The receptors were sampled from an adult in good health. CDR3s include the opening cysteine and the closing phenylalanine or tryptophan. A D gene is named only where the DNA matches it firmly. A row's size may be missing; if present it is once, few, many or a size class.

DNA: TGTGCCAGTGCCCGGACTAGCGGGAGTACCCAAGAGACCCAGTACTTC
CDR3: CASARTSGSTQETQYF
J: TRBJ2-5
size: .
D: TRBD2
V: TRBV19

DNA: TGTGCCAGCAGCGTATTGGACAGTCTGAGCTCTGGAAACACCATATATTTT
CDR3: CASSVLDSLSSGNTIYF
J: TRBJ1-3
size: .
D: .
V: TRBV9

DNA: TGTGCCAGCGTGGTGACAGGGAAGAACACTGAAGCTTTCTTT
CDR3: CASVVTGKNTEAFF
J: TRBJ1-1
size: .
D: TRBD1
V: TRBV6-5

DNA: TGTGCCAGCAGACGTAGCGGGGGGGCCATCGGGGAGCTGTTTTTT
CDR3: CASRRSGGAIGELFF
J: TRBJ2-2
size: .
D: TRBD2
V: TRBV6-5

DNA: TGTGCCAGCAGTTACTCGAATCGTCCTTTCTATGGCTACACCTTC
CDR3: CASSYSNRPFYGYTF
J: TRBJ1-2
size: .
D: .
V: TRBV6-5

DNA: TGTGCCAGCAGCCCGATGGACAGGCCTAACTATGGCTACACCTTC
CDR3: CASSPMDRPNYGYTF
J: TRBJ1-2
size: .
D: TRBD1
V: TRBV3-1/TRBV3-2

DNA: TGTGCCAGCAGTTACTCCGACAGGGGCACTGAAGCTTTCTTT
CDR3: CASSYSDRGTEAFF
J: TRBJ1-1
size: .
D: TRBD1
V: TRBV6-5

DNA: TGCGCCAGCAGCTTGGCCGAGACTAACTATGGCTACACCTTC
CDR3: CASSLAETNYGYTF
J: TRBJ1-2
size: .
D: .
V: TRBV5-1

DNA: TGCAGCGTTGGACTAGCGGGTCGAAGGTCCTACAATGAGCAGTTCTTC
CDR3: CSVGLAGRRSYNEQFF
J: TRBJ2-1
size: once
D: TRBD2
V: TRBV29-1

DNA: TGTGCCAGCAGTCGAAAAGGACAGGGGGCGGGAGAGACCCAGTACTTC
CDR3: CASSRKGQGAGETQYF
J: TRBJ2-5
size: .
D: TRBD1
V: TRBV6-6

DNA: TGTGCCAGCAGCAGAAGCGGGGGGGCCCAAGAGACCCAGTACTTC
CDR3: CASSRSGGAQETQYF
J: TRBJ2-5
size: .
D: TRBD2
V: TRBV7-3

DNA: TGTGCCAGCAACGGCGGCACCTACGAGCAGTACTTC
CDR3: CASNGGTYEQYF
J: TRBJ2-7
size: .
D: .
V: TRBV28

DNA: TGCAGCGTGGCTTGGACACAAACATACAATGAGCAGTTCTTC
CDR3: CSVAWTQTYNEQFF
J: TRBJ2-1
size: .
D: .
V: TRBV29-1

DNA: TGTGCCAGCAGCGTAGAGCTAGAACCGGAGACCCAGTACTTC
CDR3: CASSVELEPETQYF
J: TRBJ2-5
size: .
D: .
V: TRBV9

DNA: TGTGCCAGCAGCCTAGTACCCTCTGGGGCCAACGTCCTGACTTTC
CDR3: CASSLVPSGANVLTF
J: TRBJ2-6
size: .
D: .
V: TRBV7-9

DNA: TGTGCCAGCAGCCGTACTAGCGTACCCTACGAGCAGTACTTC
CDR3: CASSRTSVPYEQYF
J: TRBJ2-7
size: .
D: TRBD2
V: TRBV3-1/TRBV3-2

DNA: TGTGCCTGGAAACGGGGTGAAGCTTTCTTT
CDR3: CAWKRGEAFF
J: TRBJ1-1
size: .
D: .
V: TRBV30

DNA: TGTGCCATCAGCCGGGACAGAGGAAATCAGCCCCAGCATTTT
CDR3: CAISRDRGNQPQHF
J: TRBJ1-5
size: .
D: TRBD1
V: TRBV10-3

DNA: TGTGCCAGCTCACGCGGGACAGGACCTAACTATGGCTACACCTTC
CDR3: CASSRGTGPNYGYTF
J: TRBJ1-2
size: .
D: TRBD1
V: TRBV18

DNA: TGTGCCACCAGCAGAGACAGGGGAGAGGAGCAGTTCTTC
CDR3: CATSRDRGEEQFF
J: TRBJ2-1
size: .
D: .
V: TRBV15

DNA: TGTGCCAGCAGCCGGGACAGGGTTGAGTCACCCCTCCACTTT
CDR3: CASSRDRVESPLHF
J: TRBJ1-6
size: .
D: TRBD1
V: TRBV7-9

DNA: TGTGCCAGCAGCTTGAGGGGACCAAGCAATCAGCCCCAGCATTTT
CDR3: CASSLRGPSNQPQHF
J: TRBJ1-5
size: once
D: .
V: TRBV5-6

DNA: TGTGCCTGGACTACAGGGGGAGGAGCTTTCTTT
CDR3: CAWTTGGGAFF
J: TRBJ1-1
size: .
D: TRBD1
V: TRBV30

DNA: TGTGCCAGCAGTACAGACAGGGGTAACTATGGCTACACCTTC
CDR3: CASSTDRGNYGYTF
J: TRBJ1-2
size: .
D: TRBD1
V: TRBV6-5

DNA: TGTGCCAGCAGCCCAGCCGCACCGACCAATCAGCCCCAGCATTTT
CDR3: CASSPAAPTNQPQHF
J: TRBJ1-5
size: .
D: .
V: TRBV6-2/TRBV6-3

DNA: TGTGCCAGTAGCCCATCCGGGACAGGGGGCAAAGATACGCAGTATTTT
CDR3: CASSPSGTGGKDTQYF
J: TRBJ2-3
size: .
D: TRBD1
V: TRBV19

DNA: TGTGCCAGCAGCTTCCAGCGGGGGGGTAGCTACGAGCAGTACTTC
CDR3: CASSFQRGGSYEQYF
J: TRBJ2-7
size: .
D: TRBD2
V: TRBV13

DNA: TGTGCCACCTGCTGTGGGGGGATTGAAGAGACCCAGTACTTC
CDR3: CATCCGGIEETQYF
J: TRBJ2-5
size: .
D: .
V: TRBV24-1

DNA: TGTGCCAGCAGCAAAGCCCCCTCCTCCCCCCACACAGGGCCCAACTATGGCTACACCTTC
CDR3: CASSKAPSSPHTGPNYGYTF
J: TRBJ1-2
size: .
D: .
V: TRBV21-1

DNA: TGTGCCAGCAGCTTAGCCAGCGGGGGCCCATACAATGAGCAGTTCTTC
CDR3: CASSLASGGPYNEQFF
J: TRBJ2-1
size: .
D: TRBD2
V: TRBV7-6

DNA: TGTGCCAGCAGCAGGGTAGACACCGGGGAGCTGTTTTTT
CDR3: CASSRVDTGELFF
J: TRBJ2-2
size: once
D: .
V: TRBV25-1

DNA: TGCAGTGCTAGTGGCCTAGCGGGAGGGAATGTCTACAATGAGCAGTTCTTC
CDR3: CSASGLAGGNVYNEQFF
J: TRBJ2-1
size: .
D: TRBD2
V: TRBV20-1

DNA: TGTGCCAGCAGTGACCACCCGACAGGCCATGCAACTAATGAAAAACTGTTTTTT
CDR3: CASSDHPTGHATNEKLFF
J: TRBJ1-4
size: few
D: .
V: TRBV25-1

DNA: TGTGCCAGCAGCCCGATTGGGAGAAACAATGAGCAGTTCTTC
CDR3: CASSPIGRNNEQFF
J: TRBJ2-1
size: .
D: .
V: TRBV7-9

DNA: TGTGCCAGCAGCGCTCGGTCCGGGAACACTGAAGCTTTCTTT
CDR3: CASSARSGNTEAFF
J: TRBJ1-1
size: once
D: .
V: TRBV7-2

DNA: TGTGCCAGCAGCTTGGGCGGAACCACAGATACGCAGTATTTT
CDR3: CASSLGGTTDTQYF
J: TRBJ2-3
size: .
D: .
V: TRBV11-2

DNA: TGTGCCAGCTCACCACCGGCAGGGGGAATCACAGATACGCAGTATTTT
CDR3: CASSPPAGGITDTQYF
J: TRBJ2-3
size: few
D: TRBD1
V: TRBV18

DNA: TGTGCCAGCAGCTTGCCTGGAGGGCCGAACACCGGGGAGCTGTTTTTT
CDR3: CASSLPGGPNTGELFF
J: TRBJ2-2
size: .
D: .
V: TRBV7-8

DNA: TGTGCCACCAGCAGACCTGACGGATACTATGGCTACACCTTC
CDR3: CATSRPDGYYGYTF
J: TRBJ1-2
size: .
D: .
V: TRBV15

DNA: TGTGCCAGTAGTATGGCAGGGGTTTCCGGCATGACCCAGTACTTC
CDR3: CASSMAGVSGMTQYF
J: TRBJ2-5
size: .
D: .
V: TRBV19

DNA: TGTGCCAGCAGGCAGGGGGTCAACTATGGCTACACCTTC
CDR3: CASRQGVNYGYTF
J: TRBJ1-2
size: .
D: TRBD1
V: TRBV5-8

DNA: TGCGCCAGCAGCTTGGGAGGGGTCCAAGGCTACACCTTC
CDR3: CASSLGGVQGYTF
J: TRBJ1-2
size: .
D: .
V: TRBV5-1

DNA: TGTGCCAGCAGTGAAAGCGCCAGAGGGATAGGGGTTGGGAAGACCCAGTACTTC
CDR3: CASSESARGIGVGKTQYF
J: TRBJ2-5
size: .
D: .
V: TRBV6-1

DNA: TGCGCCAGCAGCCTCTTAGGGGCCGACACTGAAGCTTTCTTT
CDR3: CASSLLGADTEAFF
J: TRBJ1-1
size: .
D: .
V: TRBV4-1

DNA: TGTGCCAGTAGTGCCCGGTCGGCTGGGGAGCTGTTTTTT
CDR3: CASSARSAGELFF
J: TRBJ2-2
size: .
D: .
V: TRBV19

DNA: TGTGCCAGCAGTCATCTGGGAGGCAATCAGCCCCAGCATTTT
CDR3: CASSHLGGNQPQHF
J: TRBJ1-5
size: .
D: .
V: TRBV3-1/TRBV3-2

DNA: TGTGCCAGCAGCTCCCCAGGGTCGGCTAATGAAAAACTGTTTTTT
CDR3: CASSSPGSANEKLFF
J: TRBJ1-4
size: .
D: .
V: TRBV5-4

DNA: TGTGCCAGCTCACCACCGACTCCGAACACCGGGGAGCTGTTTTTT
CDR3: CASSPPTPNTGELFF
J: TRBJ2-2
size: .
D: .
V: TRBV18

DNA: TGTGCCAGCAGTGAATATAGGGGGTCCGGGGAGCTGTTTTTT
CDR3: CASSEYRGSGELFF
J: TRBJ2-2
size: .
D: .
V: TRBV25-1

DNA: TGTGCCAGCAGCTTGACAGGGACCTTCGAAAAACTGTTTTTT
CDR3: CASSLTGTFEKLFF
J: TRBJ1-4
size: .
D: TRBD1
V: TRBV11-3

DNA: TGTGCCACCAGTGCCTCCGGGAGGTGGGGCACAGATACGCAGTATTTT
CDR3: CATSASGRWGTDTQYF
J: TRBJ2-3
size: once
D: TRBD2
V: TRBV24-1